This TCR beta chain was obtained from a study of shared clonotypes between healthy human individuals. General study points: Across subsets, estimated richness was generally greater for naive than for memory populations.

The study drew all its donors from Caucasian adults living in Nashville, Tennessee. Germline V gene sequence: CDR1 SGHAT, CDR2 FQNNGV. Trimming took off 5 bases at V and 7 bases at J, with 8 bases between the two ends. The CDR3 has 11 residues. Splitting of each subset's genomic DNA was done evenly across several immunoSEQ plates. Profiled with immunoSEQ multiplex PCR; TCRdb holds only in-frame clones, not every one. The sample lists about 1.1 million clones, around 78% seen once, with approximately 0.5% in the top ten. Details on this clone: Its antigen remains unknown.

The sequence was collected from a man younger than 30 in good health. Some clones in this sample may be carry-over from other donors' samples. Sequencing was done on a sample of memory CD4+ T cells from PBMCs. Subset: CD45RA-negative fraction. J is TRBJ2-5 and V is TRBV11-2; a possible D gene is TRBD1 (5 bases). CDR3 residues: CASSLRGTQYF. CDR3 nucleotide sequence: TGTGCCAGCAGCCTTAGGGGGACCCAGTACTTC.